This TCR beta chain was captured in a study of T cell responses to AZD1222 COVID-19 vaccine (dated by TCRdb to the early 2020s). Context from the whole study: TCR sequencing was performed for over 230 trial participants, of whom 207 were given two doses of AZD1222 and around 25 were given two doses of MenACWY control vaccine. Trial participants were enrolled by age into 18-55, 56-69 and 70-plus year subgroups, with 148, 28 and 57 TCR-sequenced participants respectively.

In regard to this clone: No antigen is known for it. Nothing much larger sits one base from this clone, and base qualities are not available.

The full study reports these points: Only five or six AZD1222 recipients were SARS-CoV-2 seropositive at baseline, limiting conclusions about previously exposed vaccinees. The 56-69-year group was small, and its depth increase did not reach significance, likely because of low power. Participants were mostly white British and included more females than males, and it was suggested by the authors that clonal diversity may have been underestimated. Reportedly, close to half of the unique spike-specific TCRs recognized epitopes lying outside the regions that are mutated in the B.1.351 and B.1.1.7 variants. A significant rise in spike-specific TCR breadth and depth was observed after two AZD1222 doses relative to day 0 and relative to MenACWY recipients. Because no day 14 peak-response samples were available, the repertoires could be characterized only after the peak T cell response. CD4 TCRs associated with the vaccine covered the entire spike protein, and the dominant responses were in regions 160-218 and 743-854.

The CDR3 regions of human TCRbeta chains were analyzed by immunosequencing. In the source study's methods: Repertoire TCRs were matched against a reference library of SARS-CoV-2-specific TCRs generated with the MIRA antigen-specificity platform. Breadth was defined as the fraction of unique TCRs that were SARS-CoV-2-associated, and depth was defined as the fraction of total T cells that were SARS-CoV-2-associated. Using the MIRA data, each spike-specific TCR was assigned both to the spike region to which the TCR was reactive and to a CD4 or CD8 class. Log10-transformed breadth and depth values were compared by one-way ANOVA with Sidak's multiple comparisons tests. Drawn from immuneACCESS, this table holds only the in-frame rearrangements with V and J called that TCRdb kept. Clones are partly lost; checked studies trace under half to an unresolved V gene and leave the rest unexplained. V and J calls and clone size follow that table, whereas D and trimming were derived from the DNA. The sample table holds 130,000 to 150,000 clones, of which 88% were seen once. The ten largest clonotypes hold approximately 5.4% of the sample.

The sample's time point, from its label and the paper: about 28 days (+/-7) after the second vaccine dose. Interpreted using the paper, the treatment or condition label stands for: meningococcal conjugate vaccine given as trial control. Vaccinee samples were obtained from the UK trials COV001 and COV002, which included a single-blind randomized controlled phase 2/3 trial of AZD1222 (ChAdOx1 nCoV-19) in healthy adults. For TCRbeta chain sequencing, PBMC samples were collected from trial participants at day 0 and at day 28 after the second dose. The CDR3 sequence holds 11 residues, the cysteine and phenylalanine included. Kept here is only the CDR3 DNA, which spans 33 bases and is read in frame from base 1. CDR1 is given as SQVTM and CDR2 as ANQGSEA, both from the germline V gene. V and J are truncated by 4 bases and 5 bases respectively, leaving an intervening sequence of 9 bases.

Material: peripheral blood, obtained 28 days after the second dose of the MenACWY control vaccine. This receptor was identified in an adult who received the MenACWY meningococcal vaccine as a control. Here the chain combines TRBV29-1 and TRBJ2-7, with the D gene not confidently named. In nucleotide form, the sequence is TGCAGCGTTGTAGGGAACCACGAGCAGTACTTC. It translates as CSVVGNHEQYF.